One sample yielded the 3 T cell receptor beta chains listed below, sequenced in a study of beta chain features in type 1 diabetes. All of the isolated RNA was reverse transcribed, so expressed TCRB transcripts were sequenced. The method was immunoSEQ multiplex PCR; TCRdb's version includes in-frame clones alone and lacks a portion of them. The table includes under 250,000 clones, roughly 11% detected once. The sequencing input was central memory CD4+ T cells from blood. The receptors come from a man aged 18-30 years in good health.

There are a few counts of this clone. This chain uses TRBV7-2 with TRBJ2-3; 14 bases map to TRBD2. Germline loops: CDR1 SGHTA, CDR2 FQGNSA. Germline trimming cut 6 bases from V and 0 bases from J; bases unmatched to any gene: 11. This CDR3 is built from 19 residues. This CDR3 reads CASSPPGLAGASSTDTQYF. CDR3 sequence (DNA): TGTGCCAGCAGTCCGCCGGGACTAGCGGGAGCGTCTAGCACAGATACGCAGTATTTT.

There are a few counts of this clone. The V and J genes are TRBV2 and TRBJ2-2; D may be TRBD1 (5 bases). The CDR3 runs 14 residues. Germline CDR1 and CDR2: SNHLY and FYNNEI. The V end lost 7 bases, the J end lost 4 bases, and 13 bases lay between the germline ends. The chain's CDR3 is CASTTGVATGELFF. CDR3 in DNA: TGTGCCAGCACTACAGGAGTGGCCACCGGGGAGCTGTTTTTT.

The V gene is TRBV30, the J gene TRBJ2-1, with 10 bases aligning to TRBD2. The ends lost 1 base at V and 7 bases at J; junction bases unmatched: 13. There are 17 residues in the CDR3. Germline V gives CDR1 GTSNPN, CDR2 SVGIG (reference sequence). The CDR3 reads CAWSASGGLRLENEQFF. The CDR3 DNA reads TGTGCCTGGAGTGCTAGCGGGGGACTGAGATTGGAGAATGAGCAGTTCTTC. The whole variable domain, filled in from reference TRBV30 and TRBJ2-1, reads SQTIHQWPATLVQPVGSPLSLECTVEGTSNPNLYWYRQAAGRGLQLLFYSVGIGQISSEVPQNLSASRPQDRQFILSSKKLLLSDSGFYLCAWSASGGLRLENEQFFGPGTRLTVL.